The present TCR beta chain was sequenced within a study of blood T cell repertoires in COVID-19. Across the study: The analysed material was cDNA or gDNA that came from T cells, B-cell-depleted T cells, or PBMCs.

Unmatched junction bases numbered 4, after V lost 6 bases and J lost 7 bases. The CDR3 sequence is 12 residues long. The germline V gene encodes CDR1 LGHDT and CDR2 YNNKEL (reference sequence). Sequencing was performed with immunoSEQ multiplex PCR; in TCRdb, only in-frame clones are kept and a portion is missing. The top ten hold 7.5% of the sample, which has about 230,000 clones, 75% to 85% seen once. This TCR was recovered from an elderly woman with COVID-19, enrolled during active disease. Material for sequencing was peripheral blood. V gene TRBV3-1 (or the pseudogene TRBV3-2) combines with J gene TRBJ2-5; TRBD2 aligns across 8 bases. Here the CDR3 reads CASRIAGGTQYF. DNA for the CDR3: TGTGCCAGCAGGATCGCGGGGGGGACCCAGTACTTC.